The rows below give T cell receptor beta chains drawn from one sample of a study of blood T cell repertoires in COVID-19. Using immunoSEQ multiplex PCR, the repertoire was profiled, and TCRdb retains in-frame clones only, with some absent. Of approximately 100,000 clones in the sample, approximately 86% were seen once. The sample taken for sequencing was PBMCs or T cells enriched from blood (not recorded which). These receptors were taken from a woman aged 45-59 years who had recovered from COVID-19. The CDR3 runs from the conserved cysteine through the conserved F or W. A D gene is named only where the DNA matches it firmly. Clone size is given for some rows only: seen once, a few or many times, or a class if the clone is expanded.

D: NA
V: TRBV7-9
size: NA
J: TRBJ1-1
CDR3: CASSLAALNTEAFF
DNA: TGTGCCAGCAGCTTAGCGGCATTGAACACTGAAGCTTTCTTT

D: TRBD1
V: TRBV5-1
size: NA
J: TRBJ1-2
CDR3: CASSKMLTGTGSRGYTF
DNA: TGCGCCAGCAGCAAAATGCTTACCGGGACAGGATCGAGGGGCTACACCTTC

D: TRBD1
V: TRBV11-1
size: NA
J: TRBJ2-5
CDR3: CASSRHRGLETQYF
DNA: TGTGCCAGCAGCCGGCACAGGGGGCTTGAGACCCAGTACTTC

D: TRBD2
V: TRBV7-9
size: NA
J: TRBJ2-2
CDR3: CASSLGLAGDLAGELFF
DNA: TGTGCCAGCAGCTTGGGACTAGCGGGAGATCTGGCCGGGGAGCTGTTTTTT

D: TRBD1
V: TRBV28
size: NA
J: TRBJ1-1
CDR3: CASSFLDRGGTEAFF
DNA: TGTGCCAGCAGTTTCCTCGACAGGGGAGGAACTGAAGCTTTCTTT

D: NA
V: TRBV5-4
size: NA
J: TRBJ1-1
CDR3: CASSLEGSRGTEAFF
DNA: TGTGCCAGCAGCTTGGAGGGCTCCAGGGGCACTGAAGCTTTCTTT

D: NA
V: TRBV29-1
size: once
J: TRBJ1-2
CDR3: CSVEEDTAPNYGYTF
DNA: TGCAGCGTTGAAGAGGACACAGCCCCTAACTATGGCTACACCTTC

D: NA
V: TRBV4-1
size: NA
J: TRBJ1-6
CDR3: CASSQGRTYNSPLHF
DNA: TGCGCCAGCAGCCAAGGTCGGACATATAATTCACCCCTCCACTTT

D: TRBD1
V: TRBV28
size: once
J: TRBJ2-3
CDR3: CASNEGGTGGTDTQYF
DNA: TGTGCCAGCAATGAAGGGGGGACAGGGGGCACCGATACGCAGTATTTT

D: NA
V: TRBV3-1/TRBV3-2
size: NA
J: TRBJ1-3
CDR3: CASSQEGVHRVGNTIYF
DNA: TGTGCCAGCAGCCAAGAAGGGGTGCACAGGGTCGGAAACACCATATATTTT

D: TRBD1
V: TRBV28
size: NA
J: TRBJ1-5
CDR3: CASSSGQGAVQPQHF
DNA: TGTGCCAGCAGCTCGGGACAGGGGGCAGTTCAGCCCCAGCATTTT

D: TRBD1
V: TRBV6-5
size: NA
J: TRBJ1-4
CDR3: CASSPAGTGYEKLFF
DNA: TGTGCCAGCAGTCCCGCCGGGACAGGGTATGAAAAACTGTTTTTT

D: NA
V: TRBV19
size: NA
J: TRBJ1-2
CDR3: CASNRANYGYTF
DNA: TGTGCCAGTAACAGGGCTAACTATGGCTACACCTTC

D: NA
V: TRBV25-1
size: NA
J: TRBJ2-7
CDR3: CASSPLGGNEQYF
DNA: TGTGCCAGCAGTCCTTTAGGGGGAAACGAGCAGTACTTC

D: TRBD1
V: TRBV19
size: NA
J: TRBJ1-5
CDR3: CASTRDGQGNGPQHF
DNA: TGTGCCAGTACGAGGGACGGACAGGGTAATGGGCCCCAGCATTTT

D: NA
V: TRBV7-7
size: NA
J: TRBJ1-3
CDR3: CASSSGFGAGNTIYF
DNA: TGTGCCAGCAGCTCGGGTTTCGGGGCTGGAAACACCATATATTTT

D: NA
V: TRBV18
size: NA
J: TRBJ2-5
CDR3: CASSPLMGTQETQYF
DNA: TGTGCCAGCTCACCACTTATGGGGACACAAGAGACCCAGTACTTC

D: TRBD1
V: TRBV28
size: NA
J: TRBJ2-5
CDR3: CASSSPGGQGSWKETQYF
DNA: TGTGCCAGCAGTTCGCCCGGTGGACAGGGGTCATGGAAAGAGACCCAGTACTTC

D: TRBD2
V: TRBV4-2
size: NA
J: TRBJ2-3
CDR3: CASSQQGLAGGGDTQYF
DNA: TGTGCCAGCAGCCAACAAGGACTAGCGGGAGGAGGAGATACGCAGTATTTT

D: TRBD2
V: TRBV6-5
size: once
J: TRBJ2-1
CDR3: CASSNSGGYNEQFF
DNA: TGTGCCAGCAGCAACTCGGGAGGCTACAATGAGCAGTTCTTC

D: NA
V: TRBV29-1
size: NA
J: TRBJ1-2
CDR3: CSVEDPGERGYTF
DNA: TGCAGCGTTGAAGATCCCGGGGAGCGAGGCTACACCTTC

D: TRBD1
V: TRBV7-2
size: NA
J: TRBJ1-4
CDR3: CASSPPGTGVRKLFF
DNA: TGTGCCAGCAGCCCCCCCGGGACAGGAGTTAGAAAACTGTTTTTT

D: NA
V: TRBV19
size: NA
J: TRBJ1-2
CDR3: CASSQYPTTYGYTF
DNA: TGTGCCAGTAGTCAATACCCCACAACCTATGGCTACACCTTC

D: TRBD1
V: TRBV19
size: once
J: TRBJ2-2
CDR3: CASSPQTGGGTGELFF
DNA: TGTGCCAGTAGTCCCCAGACAGGGGGAGGGACCGGGGAGCTGTTTTTT

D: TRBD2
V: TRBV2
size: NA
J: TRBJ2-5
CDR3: CASSSGLAGGPSETQYF
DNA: TGTGCCAGCAGCAGTGGACTAGCGGGAGGTCCGTCGGAGACCCAGTACTTC

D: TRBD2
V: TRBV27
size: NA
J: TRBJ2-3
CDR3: CASSFPSGGRDTQYF
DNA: TGTGCCAGCAGTTTCCCTAGCGGGGGGCGTGATACGCAGTATTTT

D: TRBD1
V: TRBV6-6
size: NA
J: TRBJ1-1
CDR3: CASGLTGGDTEAFF
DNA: TGTGCCAGCGGATTGACAGGGGGTGACACTGAAGCTTTCTTT

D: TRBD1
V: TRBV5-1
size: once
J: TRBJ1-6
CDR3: CASRASGQGYNSPLHF
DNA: TGCGCCAGCAGGGCTTCGGGACAGGGGTATAATTCACCCCTCCACTTT